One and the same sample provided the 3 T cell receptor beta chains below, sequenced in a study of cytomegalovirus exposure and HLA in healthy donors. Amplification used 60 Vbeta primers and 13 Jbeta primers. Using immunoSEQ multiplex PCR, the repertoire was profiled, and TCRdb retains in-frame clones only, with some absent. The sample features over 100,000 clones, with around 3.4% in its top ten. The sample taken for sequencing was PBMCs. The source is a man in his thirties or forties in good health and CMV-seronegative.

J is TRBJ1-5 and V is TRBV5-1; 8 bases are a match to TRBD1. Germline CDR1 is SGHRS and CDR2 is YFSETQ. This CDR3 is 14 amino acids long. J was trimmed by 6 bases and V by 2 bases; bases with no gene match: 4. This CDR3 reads CASSFSGGSQPQHF. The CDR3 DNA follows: TGCGCCAGCAGCTTTTCAGGGGGCAGTCAGCCCCAGCATTTT.

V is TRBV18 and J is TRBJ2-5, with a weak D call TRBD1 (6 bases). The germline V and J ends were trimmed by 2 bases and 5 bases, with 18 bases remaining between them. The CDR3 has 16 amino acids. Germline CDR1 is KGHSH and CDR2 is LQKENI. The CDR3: CASSPSQVGQGETQYF. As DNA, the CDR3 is TGTGCCAGCTCACCATCTCAGGTGGGGCAGGGGGAGACCCAGTACTTC.

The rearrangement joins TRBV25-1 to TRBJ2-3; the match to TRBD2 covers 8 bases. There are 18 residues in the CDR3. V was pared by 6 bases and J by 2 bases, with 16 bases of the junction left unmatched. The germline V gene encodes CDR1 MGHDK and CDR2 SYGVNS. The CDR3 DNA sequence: TGTGCCAGCAGGGAGTCCTGGCTAAGTAGCGGGGACACAGATACGCAGTATTTT. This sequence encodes CASRESWLSSGDTDTQYF. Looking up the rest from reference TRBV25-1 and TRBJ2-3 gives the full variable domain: EADIYQTPRYLVIGTGKKITLECSQTMGHDKMYWYQQDPGMELHLIHYSYGVNSTEKGDLSSESTVSRIRTEHFPLTLESARPSHTSQYLCASRESWLSSGDTDTQYFGPGTRLTVL.